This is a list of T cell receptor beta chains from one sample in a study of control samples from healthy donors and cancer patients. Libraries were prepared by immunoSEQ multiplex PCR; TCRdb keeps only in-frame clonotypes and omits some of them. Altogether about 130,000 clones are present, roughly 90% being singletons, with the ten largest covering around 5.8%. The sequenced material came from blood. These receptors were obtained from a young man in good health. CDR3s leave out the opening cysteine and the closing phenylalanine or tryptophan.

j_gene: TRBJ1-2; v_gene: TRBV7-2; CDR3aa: ASTPDPNYGYT
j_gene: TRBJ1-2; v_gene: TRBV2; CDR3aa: ASSASGTYYGYT
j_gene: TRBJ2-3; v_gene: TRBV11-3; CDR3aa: ASSLGTSGDTDTQY
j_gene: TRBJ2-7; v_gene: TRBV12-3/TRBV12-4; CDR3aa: ASSTGPYEQY
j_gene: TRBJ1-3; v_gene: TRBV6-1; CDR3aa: ASSERRASGNTIY
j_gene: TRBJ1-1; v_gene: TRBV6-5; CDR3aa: ASSYKQPMNTEAF
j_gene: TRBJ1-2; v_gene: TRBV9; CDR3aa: ASSGTGLNYGYT
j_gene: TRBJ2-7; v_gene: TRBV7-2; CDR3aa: ASSSRTPWEQY
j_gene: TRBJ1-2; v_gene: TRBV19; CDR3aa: ASSIDPNRIYGYT
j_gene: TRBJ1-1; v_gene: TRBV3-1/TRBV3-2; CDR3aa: ASSQAARRNTEAF
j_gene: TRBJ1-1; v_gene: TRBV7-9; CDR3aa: ASSPGRVRVTEAF
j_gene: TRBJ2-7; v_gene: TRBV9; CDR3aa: ASSVGYIHSYEQY
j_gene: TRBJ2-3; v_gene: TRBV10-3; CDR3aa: AISESTSGGITDTQY
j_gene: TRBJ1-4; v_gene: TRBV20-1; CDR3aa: SASTGITNEKLF
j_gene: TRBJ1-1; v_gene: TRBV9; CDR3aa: ASSVAPGGEGTEAF
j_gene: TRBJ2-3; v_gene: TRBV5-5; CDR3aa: ASSPGLITDTQY
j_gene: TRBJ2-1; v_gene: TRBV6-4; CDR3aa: ASSLGNEQF
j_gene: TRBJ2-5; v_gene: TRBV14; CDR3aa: ASSPPWAGGLETQY
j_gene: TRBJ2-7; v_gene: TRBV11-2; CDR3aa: ASSHREQY
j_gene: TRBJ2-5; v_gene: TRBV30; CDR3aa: AWSVRQGTQY
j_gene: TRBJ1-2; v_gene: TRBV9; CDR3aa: ASNNFRGDGYT
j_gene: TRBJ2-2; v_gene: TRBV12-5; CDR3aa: ASGLVLRATGELF
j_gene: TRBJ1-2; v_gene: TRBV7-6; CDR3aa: ASSRSRQGRHGYT
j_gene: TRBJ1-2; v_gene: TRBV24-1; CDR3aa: ATSDGDNYGYT
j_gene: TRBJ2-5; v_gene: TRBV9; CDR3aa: ASSQRGTGTETQY
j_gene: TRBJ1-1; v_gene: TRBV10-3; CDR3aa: ATNPGTGGRGTEAF
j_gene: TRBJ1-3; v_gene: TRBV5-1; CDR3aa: ASRDGWALSGNTIY
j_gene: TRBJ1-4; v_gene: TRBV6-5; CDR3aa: ASSYSEGGEKLF
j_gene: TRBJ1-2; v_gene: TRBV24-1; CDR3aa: ATDSWLYGYT
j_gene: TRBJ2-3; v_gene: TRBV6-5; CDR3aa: ASSSADTQY
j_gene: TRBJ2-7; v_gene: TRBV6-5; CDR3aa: ASRNAGTSSYEQY
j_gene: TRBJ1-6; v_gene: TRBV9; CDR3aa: ASTEGASYNSPLH
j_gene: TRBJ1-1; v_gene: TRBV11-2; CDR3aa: ASSLVPGRRDTEAF
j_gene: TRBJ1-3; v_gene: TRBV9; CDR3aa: ASSVGDRARNTIY
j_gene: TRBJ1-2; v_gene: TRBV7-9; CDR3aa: ASSASGTDLYGYT
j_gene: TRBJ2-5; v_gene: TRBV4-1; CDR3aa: ASSQYGLGGQETQY
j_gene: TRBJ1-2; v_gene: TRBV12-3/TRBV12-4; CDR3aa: ASSTLSYGYT
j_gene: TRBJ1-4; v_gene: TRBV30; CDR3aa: AWSRQTDRGLEKLF
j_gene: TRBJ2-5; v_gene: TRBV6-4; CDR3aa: ASSVTSGGTETQY
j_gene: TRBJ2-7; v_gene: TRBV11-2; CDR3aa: ASSLERDKEY
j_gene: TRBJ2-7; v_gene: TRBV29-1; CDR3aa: SVESRTRSRDEQY
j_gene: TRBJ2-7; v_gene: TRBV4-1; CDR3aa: ASSPLPGTGVGGSLYEQY
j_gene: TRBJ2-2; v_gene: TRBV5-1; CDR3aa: ASEEGTSGARSTGELF
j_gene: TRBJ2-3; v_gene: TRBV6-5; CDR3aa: ASSLQRGNRPDTQY
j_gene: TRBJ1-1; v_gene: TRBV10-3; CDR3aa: AISEPRRQGGGSEAF
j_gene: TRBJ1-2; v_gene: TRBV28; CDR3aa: ASRSRGTNYGYT
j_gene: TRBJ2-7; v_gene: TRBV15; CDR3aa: ATSRDTASYEQY
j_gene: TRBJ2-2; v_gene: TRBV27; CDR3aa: ASYPGANTGELF
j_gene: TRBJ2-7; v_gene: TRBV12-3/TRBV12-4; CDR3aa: ASRHDGSYEQY
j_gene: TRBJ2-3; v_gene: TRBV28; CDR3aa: ASSSDRGRPDTQY
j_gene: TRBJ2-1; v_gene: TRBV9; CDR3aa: ASSVATSNKLGQF
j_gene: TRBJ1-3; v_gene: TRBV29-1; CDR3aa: SGAGQNGNTIY
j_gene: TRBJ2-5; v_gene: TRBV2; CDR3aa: ASRRQVTQY
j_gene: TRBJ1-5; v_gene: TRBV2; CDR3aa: ASSELLTGEQPQH
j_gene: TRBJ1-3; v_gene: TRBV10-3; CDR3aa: AISAGVVGNTIY